This T cell receptor beta chain originates from a study of blood T cell repertoires in COVID-19. Study-wide background: COVID-19 samples collected from the United States, Italy and Spain covered acute and convalescent phases. The analysed material was cDNA or gDNA that came from T cells, B-cell-depleted T cells, or PBMCs.

In the original analysis: The authors estimated nucleated cell counts from reference gene primer amplification. TCRdb keeps only in-frame clones here, not all; method: immunoSEQ multiplex PCR. V, J and clone size derive from that table, while D and trimming were established from the DNA sequence. The sample records about 190,000 clones, 70% to 90% being singletons. This CDR3 region has 16 residues. The germline V gene encodes CDR1 LGHDT and CDR2 YNNKEL (reference sequence). V gave up 4 bases and J gave up 4 bases, with 16 bases separating them. Sequenced material: peripheral blood. The rearrangement uses TRBV3-1 (or the pseudogene TRBV3-2) and TRBJ2-2; the D gene is possibly TRBD1 (6 bases). The TCR was taken from a woman in her forties who had recovered from COVID-19. The CDR3 loop reads CASSRSAGESTGELFF. For the CDR3, the DNA is TGTGCCAGCAGCCGTTCGGCAGGGGAATCCACCGGGGAGCTGTTTTTT.